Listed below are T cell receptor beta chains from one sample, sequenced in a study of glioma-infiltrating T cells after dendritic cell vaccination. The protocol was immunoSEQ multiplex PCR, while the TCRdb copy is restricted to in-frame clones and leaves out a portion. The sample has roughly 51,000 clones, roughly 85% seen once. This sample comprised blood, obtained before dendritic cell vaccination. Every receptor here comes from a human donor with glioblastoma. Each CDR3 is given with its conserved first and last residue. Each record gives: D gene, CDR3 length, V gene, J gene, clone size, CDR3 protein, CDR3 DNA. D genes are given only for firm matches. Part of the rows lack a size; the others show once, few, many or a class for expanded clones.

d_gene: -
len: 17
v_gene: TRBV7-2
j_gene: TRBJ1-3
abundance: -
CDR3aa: CASSFRNTDRSGNTIYF
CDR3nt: TGTGCCAGCAGCTTTCGGAATACAGATCGCTCTGGAAACACCATATATTTT

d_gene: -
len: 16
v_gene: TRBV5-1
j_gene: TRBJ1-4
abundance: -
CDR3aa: CASSPQLSGTNEKLFF
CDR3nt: TGCGCCAGCAGCCCCCAATTAAGCGGAACTAATGAAAAACTGTTTTTT

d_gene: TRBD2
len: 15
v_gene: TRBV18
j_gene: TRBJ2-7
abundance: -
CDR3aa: CASSRGTSGLYEQYF
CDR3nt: TGTGCCAGCTCACGGGGGACTAGCGGGCTCTACGAGCAGTACTTC

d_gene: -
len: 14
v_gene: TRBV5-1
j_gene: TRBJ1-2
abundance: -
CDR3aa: CASSLFQGLDGYTF
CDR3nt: TGCGCCAGCAGCTTGTTCCAGGGGTTAGACGGCTACACCTTC

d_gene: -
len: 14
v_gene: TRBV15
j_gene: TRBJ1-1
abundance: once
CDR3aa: CATSREDWPRYAFF
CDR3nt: TGTGCCACCAGCAGAGAGGACTGGCCACGGTATGCTTTCTTT

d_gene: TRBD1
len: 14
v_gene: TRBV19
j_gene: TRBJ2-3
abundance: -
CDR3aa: CATSLTGGRDTQYF
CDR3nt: TGTGCCACGTCTTTAACAGGGGGTAGAGATACGCAGTATTTT

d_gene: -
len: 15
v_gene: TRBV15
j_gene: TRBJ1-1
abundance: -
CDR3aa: CATSRDVTVNTEAFF
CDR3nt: TGTGCCACCAGCAGAGATGTGACTGTGAACACTGAAGCTTTCTTT

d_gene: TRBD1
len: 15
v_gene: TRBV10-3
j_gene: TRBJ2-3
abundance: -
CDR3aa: CAIASDRGYEDTQYF
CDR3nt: TGTGCCATCGCCTCGGACAGGGGCTATGAAGATACGCAGTATTTT

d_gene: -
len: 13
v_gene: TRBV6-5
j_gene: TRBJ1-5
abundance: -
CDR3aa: CASTQGSNQPQHF
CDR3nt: TGTGCCAGCACACAGGGTAGCAATCAGCCCCAGCATTTT

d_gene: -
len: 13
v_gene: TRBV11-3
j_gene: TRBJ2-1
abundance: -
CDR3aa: CASSSQGNNEQFF
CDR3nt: TGTGCCAGCAGCTCTCAGGGGAACAATGAGCAGTTCTTC

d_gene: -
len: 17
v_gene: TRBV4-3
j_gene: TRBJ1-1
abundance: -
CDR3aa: CASSQDLRRQRNTEAFF
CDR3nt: TGCGCCAGCAGCCAAGATTTAAGGCGACAAAGGAACACTGAAGCTTTCTTT

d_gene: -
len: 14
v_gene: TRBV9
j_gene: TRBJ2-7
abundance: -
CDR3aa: CASSVEQVGYEQYF
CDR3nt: TGTGCCAGCAGCGTAGAACAGGTGGGCTACGAGCAGTACTTC

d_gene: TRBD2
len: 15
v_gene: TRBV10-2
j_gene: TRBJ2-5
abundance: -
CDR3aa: CASSEMGPGGETQYF
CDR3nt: TGCGCCAGCAGCGAGATGGGACCGGGGGGAGAGACCCAGTACTTC

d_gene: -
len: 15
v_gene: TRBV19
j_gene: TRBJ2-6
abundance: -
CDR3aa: CASRTASSGANVLTF
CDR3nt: TGTGCCAGTCGGACAGCGAGCTCTGGGGCCAACGTCCTGACTTTC

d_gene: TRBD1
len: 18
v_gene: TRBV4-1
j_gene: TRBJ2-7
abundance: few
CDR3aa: CASSQDPFVTGGSYEQYF
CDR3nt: TGCGCCAGCAGCCAAGACCCCTTCGTGACAGGGGGCTCCTACGAGCAGTACTTC

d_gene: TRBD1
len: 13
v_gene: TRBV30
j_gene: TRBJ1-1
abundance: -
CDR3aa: CAWNITEGAGAFF
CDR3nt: TGTGCCTGGAACATCACGGAGGGGGCAGGTGCTTTCTTT

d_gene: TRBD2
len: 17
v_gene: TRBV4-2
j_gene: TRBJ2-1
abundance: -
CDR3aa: CASSQGSGGAPYNEQFF
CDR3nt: TGTGCCAGCAGCCAAGGTAGCGGGGGGGCCCCCTACAATGAGCAGTTCTTC

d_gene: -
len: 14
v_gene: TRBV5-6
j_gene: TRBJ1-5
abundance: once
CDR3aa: CASSLAGYNQPQHF
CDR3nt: TGTGCCAGCAGCTTGGCGGGGTACAATCAGCCCCAGCATTTT

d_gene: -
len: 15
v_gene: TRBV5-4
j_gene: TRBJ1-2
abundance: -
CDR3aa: CASSQVFGDNYGYTF
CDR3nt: TGTGCCAGCAGCCAGGTGTTCGGGGATAACTATGGCTACACCTTC

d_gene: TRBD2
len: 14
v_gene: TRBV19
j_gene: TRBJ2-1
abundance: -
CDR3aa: CASGQGGSYNEQFF
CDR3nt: TGTGCCAGTGGCCAGGGAGGGAGCTACAATGAGCAGTTCTTC

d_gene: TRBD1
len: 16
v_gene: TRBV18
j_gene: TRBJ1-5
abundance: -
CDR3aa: CASSPGTGRKGQPQHF
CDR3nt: TGTGCCAGCTCCCCCGGGACAGGGAGAAAAGGTCAGCCCCAGCATTTT

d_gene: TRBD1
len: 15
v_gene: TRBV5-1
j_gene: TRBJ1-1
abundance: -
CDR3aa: CASNARGGSDTEAFF
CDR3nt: TGCGCCAGCAACGCACGAGGGGGCTCTGACACTGAAGCTTTCTTT

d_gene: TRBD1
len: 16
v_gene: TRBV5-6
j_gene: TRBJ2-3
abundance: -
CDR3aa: CASSLTGGAGTDTQYF
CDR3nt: TGTGCCAGCAGCCTTACAGGGGGCGCCGGCACAGATACGCAGTATTTT

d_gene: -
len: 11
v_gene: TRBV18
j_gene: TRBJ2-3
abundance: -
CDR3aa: CASSPSDTQYF
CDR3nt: TGTGCCAGCTCACCATCGGATACGCAGTATTTT

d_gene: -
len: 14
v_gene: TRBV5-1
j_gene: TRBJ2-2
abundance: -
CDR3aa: CASSWQGETGGLFF
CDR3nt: TGCGCCAGCAGCTGGCAGGGGGAAACCGGGGGGCTGTTTTTT

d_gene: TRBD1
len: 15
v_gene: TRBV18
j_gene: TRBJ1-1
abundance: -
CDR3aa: CASSLTTGMNTEAFF
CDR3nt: TGTGCCAGCTCACTAACGACAGGGATGAACACTGAAGCTTTCTTT

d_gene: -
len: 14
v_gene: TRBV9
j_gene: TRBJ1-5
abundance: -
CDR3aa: CASSLGGRNQPQHF
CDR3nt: TGTGCCAGCAGTTTGGGGGGAAGGAATCAGCCCCAGCATTTT

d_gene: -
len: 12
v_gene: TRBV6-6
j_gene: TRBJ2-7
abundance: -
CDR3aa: CASEGVTNEQYF
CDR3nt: TGTGCCAGCGAGGGGGTTACTAACGAGCAGTACTTC

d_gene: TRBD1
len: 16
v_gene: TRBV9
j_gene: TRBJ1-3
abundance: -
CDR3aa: CASSVAQGGSGNTIYF
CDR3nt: TGTGCCAGCAGCGTAGCGCAGGGGGGCAGTGGAAACACCATATATTTT

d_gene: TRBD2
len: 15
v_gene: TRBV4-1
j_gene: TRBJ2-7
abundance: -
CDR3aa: CASSQLAGGPGEQYF
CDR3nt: TGCGCCAGCAGCCAACTAGCGGGAGGGCCAGGCGAGCAGTACTTC

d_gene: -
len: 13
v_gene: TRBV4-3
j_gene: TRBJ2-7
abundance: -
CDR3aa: CASSQEPSYEQYF
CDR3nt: TGCGCCAGCAGCCAAGAACCCAGTTACGAGCAGTACTTC

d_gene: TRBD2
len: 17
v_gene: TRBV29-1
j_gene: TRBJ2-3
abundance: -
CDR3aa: CSVEDRLAGGSPDTQYF
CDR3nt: TGCAGCGTTGAAGATCGACTAGCGGGGGGCAGCCCAGATACGCAGTATTTT

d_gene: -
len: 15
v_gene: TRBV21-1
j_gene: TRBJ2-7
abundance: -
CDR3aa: CASSSGTSATYEQYF
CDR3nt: TGTGCCAGCAGCAGCGGGACTAGCGCAACCTACGAGCAGTACTTC

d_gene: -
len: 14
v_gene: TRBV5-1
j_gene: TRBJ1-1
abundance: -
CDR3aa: CASSLAGADTEAFF
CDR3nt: TGCGCCAGCAGCTTGGCAGGGGCTGACACTGAAGCTTTCTTT

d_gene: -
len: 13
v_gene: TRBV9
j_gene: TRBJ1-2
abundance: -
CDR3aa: CASSLQGNYGYTF
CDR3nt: TGTGCCAGCAGTTTACAGGGTAACTATGGCTACACCTTC

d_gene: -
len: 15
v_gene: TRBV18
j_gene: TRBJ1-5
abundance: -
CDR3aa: CASSRGRETNQPQHF
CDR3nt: TGTGCCAGCTCACGGGGACGGGAGACTAATCAGCCCCAGCATTTT

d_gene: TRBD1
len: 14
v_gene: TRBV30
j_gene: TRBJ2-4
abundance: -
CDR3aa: CAWGQGQGTNIQYF
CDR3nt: TGTGCCTGGGGGCAGGGACAGGGGACAAACATTCAGTACTTC

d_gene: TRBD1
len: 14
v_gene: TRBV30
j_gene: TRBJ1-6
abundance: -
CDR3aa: CAWSGLQGDSPLHF
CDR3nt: TGTGCCTGGAGTGGATTACAGGGGGATTCCCCCCTCCACTTT

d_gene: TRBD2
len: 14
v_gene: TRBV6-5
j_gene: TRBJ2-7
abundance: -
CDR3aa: CASSYTSGSYEQYF
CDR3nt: TGTGCCAGCAGTTACACTAGCGGGAGTTACGAGCAGTACTTC

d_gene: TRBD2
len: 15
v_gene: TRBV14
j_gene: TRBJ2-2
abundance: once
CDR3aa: CASSERLADTGELFF
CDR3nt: TGTGCCAGCAGCGAGAGACTAGCAGACACCGGGGAGCTGTTTTTT

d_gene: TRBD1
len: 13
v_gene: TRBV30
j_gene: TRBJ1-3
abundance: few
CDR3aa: CASWTGEGNTIYF
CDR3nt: TGTGCCTCTTGGACAGGGGAGGGAAACACCATATATTTT

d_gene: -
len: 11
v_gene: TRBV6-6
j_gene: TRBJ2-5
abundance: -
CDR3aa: CASRGGETQYF
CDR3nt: TGTGCCAGCAGGGGGGGTGAGACCCAGTACTTC